This record looks at one TCR beta chain sequence and its context. This clonotype appeared many times. Its antigen is still unknown. Base qualities were left out, and no much larger clone turns up one base away. The library was obtained by multiplex PCR. The data were produced on an Illumina HiSeq 4000. iRepertoire HTBI primers and Arm-PCR amplification of CDR3 regions were used to construct TCR beta libraries. PCR products were gel purified before sequencing. The original methods were these. Gene usage analysis of CDR3 amino acid clonotypes used the 60 to 80 TRBV and approximately 13 TRBJ segments found across samples. Filtered high-quality paired reads were merged into contigs using COPE and FqMerger. BLAST was used to align contigs to IMGT TRBV, TRBD and TRBJ reference genes, and CDR3 was defined according to IMGT. Any clonotype with a frequency above 0.1% was classified as a highly expanded clone. Repertoire diversity was measured by Shannon entropy, and V-J evenness by the Gini coefficient. A clonotype found in more than one individual was treated as public. In TCRdb, the public reads were trimmed at Q25 with fastp and aligned with MiXCR, with productive beta chains retained. When rows share a CDR3 protein, they turn into one entry using the most common DNA and genes. In this record, the V and J calls reflect TCRdb's handling and not the investigators' own analysis. Counted in this sample were about 350,000 distinct CDR3 sequences; 16% of them appeared once. Roughly a fifth of the sample rests with the top ten.

In light of the paper, this sample's time point label describes: newly diagnosed GD, antithyroid drugs for less than 3 months. RNA was extracted from PBMCs in TRIzol for both TCR sequencing and RNA sequencing. Graves' disease was diagnosed according to American Thyroid Association guidelines. Patients for the study were recruited at an endocrinology department in Xi'an, China. Each patient gave around 9.2 milliliters of peripheral blood, collected in an EDTA anticoagulant tube. Ficoll Paque Plus density gradient separation was used to isolate PBMCs, and no further T cell sorting was performed. RNA quality was checked with an Agilent 2100 Bioanalyzer and agarose gel, and concentration with a NanoDrop 2000. Taken from cysteine to phenylalanine, the CDR3 has 15 residues. The kept DNA is CDR3 alone, 45 bases in frame from the first base. V is shortened by 7 bases, J by 6 bases, and the region joining them spans 18 bases.

The data originate from a study of regulatory T cells in long-lasting Graves disease (TCRdb year 2021). Background for the entire study: In the newly diagnosed Graves' disease group, patients had been taking antithyroid drugs for less than 3 months. Persistent Graves' disease patients were compared with newly diagnosed Graves' disease patients by peripheral blood TCR sequencing and RNA sequencing. The study was registered as a clinical trial and conducted in China. A total of 33 samples were covered by TCR sequencing, comprising approximately 13 persistent and roughly 20 newly diagnosed Graves' disease patients. Overall study outcomes, separate from this receptor: Patients with persistent disease shared more public clonotypes (around 2,500) than newly diagnosed patients did (about 1,000). Sequencing and analysis were limited to the TCR beta chain. The authors acknowledged the small sample size as a limitation that may reduce accuracy. Lower TCR Shannon entropy and fewer highly expanded clones were observed in persistent Graves' disease patients than in newly diagnosed patients, which suggested clonal expansion. Because the primary lesion, thyroid tissue, could not be accessed, the study looked at peripheral blood alone. Preferential use of TRBV28, TRBJ1-2 and TRBJ2-5 was observed in persistent disease, whereas TRBV20-1 and TRBJ2-1 were favored in newly diagnosed disease.

These data also formed part of another study, on T cells in Graves' hyperthyroidism and ophthalmopathy. As described in the second report: A patient counted as having stable Graves' hyperthyroidism if no progression to ophthalmopathy occurred over 18 months of follow-up. Hyperthyroidism patients were newly diagnosed, had a disease duration of under 2 months, and were aged 18 to 65 years. The study excluded patients with uncontrolled infections, other autoimmune diseases, pregnancy or lactation. Diagnoses relied on clinical symptoms, serum thyroxine and TRAb, thyroid ultrasound and orbital computed tomography. For the first round of RT-PCR on the TCR CDR3, the HTBI primer set was used together with the Qiagen OneStep RT-PCR kit. Most expanded thyroid clonotypes (frequency above 0.001) were also detected in blood, suggesting blood repertoires may reflect thyroid immune responses. A 13 V-J signature model separated ophthalmopathy from stable hyperthyroidism, with just over 85% sensitivity and about 81% specificity in cross-validation and 80%/75% in testing. During validation, the model predicted progression to ophthalmopathy a median of around 7 months ahead of onset, with approximately 71% sensitivity and 72% to 80% specificity. To identify TCR V-J signatures that set the groups apart, the researchers used a discovery cohort of approximately 98 patients, made up of around 40 with Graves' ophthalmopathy and about 60 with stable Graves' hyperthyroidism. An independent validation cohort of under 20 hyperthyroidism patients and some 15 patients who later progressed to ophthalmopathy tested prospective prediction of ophthalmopathy. The 100 or so discovery patients were divided at random into training and test sets in a 7:3 ratio. In addition, the study compared T-cell repertoires in thyroid tissue and in blood from about 6 Graves' hyperthyroidism patients. After blood sampling, hyperthyroidism patients were treated with methimazole at a starting dose of 30 mg daily, and ophthalmopathy patients were treated with high-dose intravenous methylprednisolone. Libraries were constructed in a second round of multiplex PCR, after which size selection and purification were performed. Paired-end sequencing of the libraries was performed with 100 bp reads on an Illumina HiSeq2000. SOAPnuke was used to process the raw data, with reads discarded if the reads contained adapters or uncalled bases, had a mean Phred below 15, or lacked an exact constant-primer or identifier match. COPE v1.2.5 was used to merge the high-quality paired reads, and each unique nucleotide sequence was defined as a clonotype. MiTCR v1.1 was used to align clonotypes to the IMGT TRBV, TRBD and TRBJ reference segments. The analysis was restricted to V-J combinations with a frequency above 0.0001, which together covered about 99% of the repertoires. The TCS score was defined as the ratio of F50 (clonal expansion) to E x V (chaos), calculated using BLOSUM62-based TCRdist between CDR3 peptides within each V-J. Welch's t-statistics and random forest reduced 500 to 650 V-J features to 13, which were used in a naive Bayes classifier (R e1071). No statistical method was used to fix the sample size in advance, and group allocation was not hidden from the investigators. The paper reports TCR Vbeta CDR3 sequencing of fewer than 150 peripheral blood samples: around 45 ophthalmopathy, about 75 hyperthyroidism and around 17 progressor patients.

The rearrangement joined TRBV12-3 or TRBV12-4 to TRBJ1-4; a tentative D match to TRBD1 spans 5 bases. Specimen: peripheral blood mononuclear cells (PBMCs), collected at new diagnosis, from a patient treated with antithyroid drugs. This clonotype was obtained from a woman aged 18-29 years with Graves disease. Donor details come from another sample of the same person, matched by shared clones. CDR3 protein: CASTPPGLKDEKLFF. The sequence in DNA is TGTGCCAGCACCCCCCCGGGACTGAAGGATGAAAAACTGTTTTTT.